The 5 T cell receptor beta chains reported below all come from one sample, sequenced in a study of identical twins. TCRdb passed the 5' RACE reads through MiXCR, listing each CDR3 protein once. Of about 720,000 distinct CDR3 sequences in the sample, over 15% were seen once. A further study also used this sample, focusing on T cells expressing NK-cell markers.

The material sequenced was PBMCs. These receptors all stem from a woman in her late teens or twenties in good health.

V gene TRBV24-1 combines with J gene TRBJ2-7; unclear D gene. The CDR3 runs to 14 residues. Germline V gives CDR1 KGHDR, CDR2 SFDVKD. V gave up 5 bases and J gave up 2 bases, with 12 bases separating them. The CDR3 DNA follows: TGTGCCACCAGTGGACCTCCTAGGCCCTACGAGCAGTACTTC. Translation: CATSGPPRPYEQYF.

The chain combines TRBV7-9 with TRBJ2-7; 9 bases line up with TRBD2. J gave up 1 base and V 7 bases, and 8 bases lay outside the gene matches. This CDR3 comprises 15 residues. The germline gives CDR1 SEHNR, CDR2 FQNEAQ (reference sequence). Here the CDR3 DNA reads TGTGCCAGCATCCTGGCTAGCGGGAAATCCTACGAGCAGTACTTC. Protein: CASILASGKSYEQYF.

The chain links TRBV7-2 to TRBJ2-7; 8 bases fit TRBD1. Germline V CDR1 and CDR2: SGHTA, FQGNSA. This CDR3 is 15 amino acids long. V shed 5 bases and J 6 bases; nucleotides not matched to a gene: 12. The CDR3, as DNA: TGTGCCAGCAGCCCCGATCGGACAGGGACTCGCGAGCAGTACTTC. Translated, it gives CASSPDRTGTREQYF. Full variable domain (rest looked up from reference TRBV7-2 and TRBJ2-7): GAGVSQSPSNKVTEKGKDVELRCDPISGHTALYWYRQSLGQGLEFLIYFQGNSAPDKSGLPSDRFSAERTGGSVSTLTIQRTQQEDSAVYLCASSPDRTGTREQYFGPGTRLTVT.

The gene calls are TRBV19 and TRBJ2-3; no firm D call. There are 14 residues in the CDR3. Per germline, CDR1 LNHDA and CDR2 SQIVND (reference sequence). The V gene lost 6 bases and the J gene lost 0 bases, with 10 bases spanning the gap. This CDR3 is CASRETASTDTQYF. In DNA form, the CDR3 reads TGTGCCAGTAGAGAAACAGCTAGCACAGATACGCAGTATTTT.

The rearrangement uses TRBV18 and TRBJ2-6; the D gene is possibly TRBD2 (5 bases). Germline assignment: CDR1 KGHSH and CDR2 LQKENI. The CDR3 sequence is 15 residues long. With 3 bases removed from V and 4 bases from J, the gap between germline ends came to 10 bases. The CDR3 DNA is TGTGCCAGCTCACCTTCCCTAGCCGGGGCCAACGTCCTGACTTTC. Protein product: CASSPSLAGANVLTF.